This T cell receptor (beta chain) is from a study of OX40 agonist ivuxolimab in advanced cancers. Whole-study context: Head and neck, renal cell, melanoma or hepatocellular carcinoma were the cancers that dose-escalation patients had. Study results and caveats: Averaged across samples, CD8+ T cells carried more expanded clones than CD4+ did. Clonal expansion from baseline to week 6 occurred in both CD4+ and CD8+ T cells.

This clone was detected only a few times. The antigen is unknown. The protocol was immunoSEQ multiplex PCR, while the TCRdb copy is restricted to in-frame clones and leaves out a portion. Among tens of thousands of clones listed, roughly nine tenths were seen once. The germline CDR1 and CDR2 sequences are SGHNT and YYREEE (reference sequence). The CDR3 extends over 15 amino acids. V shed 0 bases and J shed 4 bases, with 11 bases lying between them. This specimen was CD4+ or CD8+ T cells sorted from blood, taken in a trial of the OX40 agonist ivuxolimab. This sequence originates from an adult with an advanced solid tumor such as melanoma, head and neck, liver or kidney cancer. The chain combines TRBV5-4 with TRBJ2-1; no definite D call. CDR3 region: CASSLVADGYNEQFF. CDR3 bases: TGTGCCAGCAGCTTGGTGGCGGATGGTTACAATGAGCAGTTCTTC.